These T cell receptor beta chains were read from a single sample in a study of spatial heterogeneity in lung cancer. In TCRdb, the 5' RACE reads were re-called with MiXCR into one record per CDR3 protein. The data show some 34,000 distinct CDR3 sequences, less than 9.5% seen once. This specimen consisted of PBMCs, obtained at surgery. Receptors were obtained from a female donor with early-stage non-small cell lung cancer. Both conserved end residues are part of each CDR3. A D gene is named only where the DNA matches it firmly. Where a row states a size, it is once, few, many or the class of an expanded clone; other rows omit it.

V gene: TRBV9; clone size: few; D gene: TRBD1; J gene: TRBJ1-5; CDR3 protein: CASSGGQGWNQPQHF; CDR3 DNA: TGTGCCAGCAGCGGAGGACAGGGGTGGAATCAGCCCCAGCATTTT
V gene: TRBV20-1; clone size: few; D gene: -; J gene: TRBJ1-2; CDR3 protein: CSASRGSGARGYTF; CDR3 DNA: TGCAGTGCTAGTCGGGGGTCGGGAGCACGCGGCTACACCTTC
V gene: TRBV7-6; clone size: many; D gene: -; J gene: TRBJ1-1; CDR3 protein: CASSLAGGVQNTEAFF; CDR3 DNA: TGTGCCAGCAGCTTAGCCGGGGGGGTCCAGAACACTGAAGCTTTCTTT
V gene: TRBV6-5; clone size: few; D gene: TRBD2; J gene: TRBJ2-3; CDR3 protein: CASSYLASGLVADTQYF; CDR3 DNA: TGTGCCAGCAGTTACCTGGCTAGCGGGCTTGTAGCAGATACGCAGTATTTT
V gene: TRBV5-1; clone size: many; D gene: -; J gene: TRBJ1-1; CDR3 protein: CASSLDARETRAFF; CDR3 DNA: TGCGCCAGCAGCTTGGACGCAAGGGAGACTAGGGCTTTCTTT
V gene: TRBV19; clone size: many; D gene: -; J gene: TRBJ2-1; CDR3 protein: CASSAYGNRGEQFF; CDR3 DNA: TGTGCCAGTAGTGCATACGGGAATCGTGGTGAGCAGTTCTTC
V gene: TRBV18; clone size: -; D gene: -; J gene: TRBJ2-5; CDR3 protein: CASSPGIGETQYF; CDR3 DNA: TGTGCCAGCTCACCAGGGATCGGGGAGACCCAGTACTTC
V gene: TRBV6-5; clone size: many; D gene: -; J gene: TRBJ1-5; CDR3 protein: CASRRRVGDNQPQHF; CDR3 DNA: TGTGCCAGCAGACGGAGGGTAGGTGACAATCAGCCCCAGCATTTT
V gene: TRBV12-3/TRBV12-4; clone size: -; D gene: TRBD2; J gene: TRBJ2-1; CDR3 protein: CASRTSGRVGEQFF; CDR3 DNA: TGTGCCAGCAGGACTAGCGGGAGGGTGGGTGAGCAGTTCTTC
V gene: TRBV9; clone size: -; D gene: -; J gene: TRBJ1-1; CDR3 protein: CASSDSSTPTEAFF; CDR3 DNA: TGTGCCAGCAGCGACTCAAGTACCCCCACTGAAGCTTTCTTT
V gene: TRBV5-1; clone size: -; D gene: -; J gene: TRBJ2-5; CDR3 protein: CASSLANQNQETQYF; CDR3 DNA: TGCGCCAGCAGCTTGGCCAACCAGAACCAAGAGACCCAGTACTTC
V gene: TRBV6-1; clone size: many; D gene: -; J gene: TRBJ2-7; CDR3 protein: CASEWTRGPYEQYF; CDR3 DNA: TGTGCCAGTGAATGGACACGCGGCCCTTACGAGCAGTACTTC
V gene: TRBV12-3/TRBV12-4; clone size: many; D gene: TRBD1; J gene: TRBJ1-6; CDR3 protein: CASGQFYNSPLHF; CDR3 DNA: TGTGCCTCGGGACAGTTCTATAATTCACCCCTCCACTTT
V gene: TRBV20-1; clone size: many; D gene: -; J gene: TRBJ2-7; CDR3 protein: CSASVPTTYEQYF; CDR3 DNA: TGCAGTGCTAGTGTACCAACTACCTACGAGCAGTACTTC
V gene: TRBV19; clone size: once; D gene: -; J gene: TRBJ1-5; CDR3 protein: CASHPFGAGSGQPQHF; CDR3 DNA: TGTGCCAGTCACCCCTTCGGAGCGGGGTCAGGTCAGCCCCAGCATTTT
V gene: TRBV12-3/TRBV12-4; clone size: many; D gene: TRBD1; J gene: TRBJ1-5; CDR3 protein: CASSLGQGNNQPQHF; CDR3 DNA: TGTGCCAGCAGCCTTGGACAGGGGAACAATCAGCCCCAGCATTTT
V gene: TRBV6-2/TRBV6-3; clone size: many; D gene: TRBD1; J gene: TRBJ2-1; CDR3 protein: CASSPGQGSYNEQFF; CDR3 DNA: TGTGCCAGCAGCCCGGGACAGGGTTCCTACAATGAGCAGTTCTTC
V gene: TRBV6-5; clone size: many; D gene: -; J gene: TRBJ2-3; CDR3 protein: CASSLRGVEDTQYF; CDR3 DNA: TGTGCCAGCAGTCTGCGGGGAGTGGAAGATACGCAGTATTTT
V gene: TRBV7-2; clone size: few; D gene: TRBD2; J gene: TRBJ2-7; CDR3 protein: CASSLGSGIAYEQYF; CDR3 DNA: TGTGCCAGCAGCTTAGGTAGCGGGATCGCCTACGAGCAGTACTTC
V gene: TRBV5-5; clone size: many; D gene: -; J gene: TRBJ1-1; CDR3 protein: CASSLLAGSTEAFF; CDR3 DNA: TGTGCCAGCAGCTTGTTGGCAGGGTCCACTGAAGCTTTCTTT
V gene: TRBV4-1; clone size: many; D gene: TRBD2; J gene: TRBJ2-1; CDR3 protein: CASSRRTSGTYNEQFF; CDR3 DNA: TGCGCCAGCAGCCGCAGGACTAGCGGGACCTACAATGAGCAGTTCTTC
V gene: TRBV20-1; clone size: many; D gene: -; J gene: TRBJ2-3; CDR3 protein: CSASISGTSTDTQYF; CDR3 DNA: TGCAGTGCTAGTATATCCGGGACTAGCACAGATACGCAGTATTTT
V gene: TRBV7-3; clone size: many; D gene: TRBD2; J gene: TRBJ2-3; CDR3 protein: CASSSGPGLATTATQYF; CDR3 DNA: TGTGCCAGCAGCTCGGGACCGGGACTAGCGACAACGGCTACGCAGTATTTT
V gene: TRBV28; clone size: few; D gene: TRBD2; J gene: TRBJ2-1; CDR3 protein: CASILSGSHNEQFF; CDR3 DNA: TGTGCCAGCATATTAAGCGGGAGCCACAATGAGCAGTTCTTC
V gene: TRBV20-1; clone size: many; D gene: -; J gene: TRBJ2-6; CDR3 protein: CSAFRAGANVLTF; CDR3 DNA: TGCAGTGCTTTCAGGGCTGGGGCCAACGTCCTGACTTTC
V gene: TRBV6-2/TRBV6-3; clone size: many; D gene: -; J gene: TRBJ2-7; CDR3 protein: CASTEVGASSYEQYF; CDR3 DNA: TGTGCCAGCACCGAGGTCGGGGCCAGCTCCTACGAGCAGTACTTC
V gene: TRBV25-1; clone size: many; D gene: -; J gene: TRBJ2-5; CDR3 protein: CASSEWETQYF; CDR3 DNA: TGTGCCAGCAGTGAATGGGAGACCCAGTACTTC
V gene: TRBV5-5; clone size: once; D gene: -; J gene: TRBJ2-3; CDR3 protein: CASSLAWGTDTQYF; CDR3 DNA: TGTGCCAGCAGCTTGGCTTGGGGCACAGATACGCAGTATTTT
V gene: TRBV5-1; clone size: few; D gene: -; J gene: TRBJ2-2; CDR3 protein: CASSRADPNTGELFF; CDR3 DNA: TGCGCCAGCAGCAGAGCCGACCCGAACACCGGGGAGCTGTTTTTT
V gene: TRBV29-1; clone size: few; D gene: -; J gene: TRBJ2-3; CDR3 protein: CSVERQGKDTQYF; CDR3 DNA: TGCAGCGTTGAGAGGCAGGGTAAAGATACGCAGTATTTT
V gene: TRBV5-1; clone size: many; D gene: -; J gene: TRBJ2-5; CDR3 protein: CASSRTGKFETQYF; CDR3 DNA: TGCGCCAGCAGCCGTACAGGGAAATTTGAGACCCAGTACTTC
V gene: TRBV20-1; clone size: many; D gene: -; J gene: TRBJ2-7; CDR3 protein: CSASPGFPYEQYF; CDR3 DNA: TGCAGTGCTAGCCCGGGGTTTCCCTACGAGCAGTACTTC
V gene: TRBV10-1; clone size: many; D gene: -; J gene: TRBJ2-3; CDR3 protein: CASSPPMSDTQYF; CDR3 DNA: TGCGCCAGCAGTCCCCCCATGTCAGATACGCAGTATTTT
V gene: TRBV10-3; clone size: many; D gene: -; J gene: TRBJ2-7; CDR3 protein: CAISDARWDEQYF; CDR3 DNA: TGTGCCATCAGTGACGCCAGATGGGACGAGCAGTACTTC
V gene: TRBV3-1; clone size: -; D gene: -; J gene: TRBJ2-5; CDR3 protein: CASSDRGPAETQYF; CDR3 DNA: TGTGCCAGCAGCGACCGGGGGCCGGCAGAGACCCAGTACTTC
V gene: TRBV10-3; clone size: many; D gene: -; J gene: TRBJ2-7; CDR3 protein: CAIRIGGSYEQYF; CDR3 DNA: TGTGCCATCAGGATAGGGGGTTCCTACGAGCAGTACTTC
V gene: TRBV29-1; clone size: large; D gene: -; J gene: TRBJ1-2; CDR3 protein: CSVEEGSYGYTF; CDR3 DNA: TGCAGCGTTGAAGAGGGGAGCTATGGCTACACCTTC
V gene: TRBV7-8; clone size: many; D gene: -; J gene: TRBJ2-5; CDR3 protein: CASSLVWRQGMPETQYF; CDR3 DNA: TGTGCCAGCAGCTTAGTTTGGCGGCAGGGGATGCCGGAGACCCAGTACTTC
V gene: TRBV12-5; clone size: -; D gene: TRBD2; J gene: TRBJ2-5; CDR3 protein: CASAHPGGASSLETQYF; CDR3 DNA: TGTGCTAGTGCCCATCCGGGGGGGGCGTCTAGCCTGGAGACCCAGTACTTC
V gene: TRBV19; clone size: many; D gene: TRBD1; J gene: TRBJ2-3; CDR3 protein: CATGDRTTDTQYF; CDR3 DNA: TGTGCCACAGGGGACAGGACCACAGATACGCAGTATTTT
V gene: TRBV7-2; clone size: -; D gene: TRBD2; J gene: TRBJ2-7; CDR3 protein: CASSPTSGPFYEQYF; CDR3 DNA: TGTGCCAGCAGCCCGACTAGCGGCCCGTTCTACGAGCAGTACTTC
V gene: TRBV29-1; clone size: many; D gene: TRBD2; J gene: TRBJ2-5; CDR3 protein: CSEGTSGETQYF; CDR3 DNA: TGCAGTGAAGGGACTAGCGGAGAGACCCAGTACTTC
V gene: TRBV7-8; clone size: few; D gene: -; J gene: TRBJ2-5; CDR3 protein: CASSSGQQETQYF; CDR3 DNA: TGTGCCAGCAGCTCAGGACAGCAAGAGACCCAGTACTTC
V gene: TRBV12-3/TRBV12-4; clone size: many; D gene: -; J gene: TRBJ2-3; CDR3 protein: CASREQGRTDTQYF; CDR3 DNA: TGTGCCAGCAGGGAACAGGGCCGCACAGATACGCAGTATTTT
V gene: TRBV11-2; clone size: many; D gene: -; J gene: TRBJ2-7; CDR3 protein: CASSLDTTEQYF; CDR3 DNA: TGTGCCAGCAGCTTAGATACGACCGAGCAGTACTTC
V gene: TRBV2; clone size: few; D gene: TRBD1; J gene: TRBJ2-7; CDR3 protein: CASRLFDGTGAHEQYF; CDR3 DNA: TGTGCCAGCAGGTTATTCGACGGGACAGGGGCCCACGAGCAGTACTTC
V gene: TRBV19; clone size: many; D gene: TRBD1; J gene: TRBJ1-4; CDR3 protein: CASSSDREYDDEKLFF; CDR3 DNA: TGTGCCAGTAGTTCCGACAGGGAGTATGACGATGAAAAACTGTTTTTT
V gene: TRBV7-6; clone size: -; D gene: TRBD2; J gene: TRBJ2-3; CDR3 protein: CASSLAASGGVTQYF; CDR3 DNA: TGTGCCAGCAGCTTAGCGGCTAGCGGGGGGGTAACGCAGTATTTT
V gene: TRBV20-1; clone size: many; D gene: -; J gene: TRBJ1-1; CDR3 protein: CSARTGLVTEAFF; CDR3 DNA: TGCAGTGCTAGAACAGGGTTGGTAACTGAAGCTTTCTTT
V gene: TRBV6-2/TRBV6-3; clone size: few; D gene: -; J gene: TRBJ1-6; CDR3 protein: CASSYEPASPLHF; CDR3 DNA: TGTGCCAGCAGTTACGAGCCAGCTTCACCCCTCCACTTT
V gene: TRBV5-6; clone size: -; D gene: -; J gene: TRBJ1-2; CDR3 protein: CASSLGDGDYGYTF; CDR3 DNA: TGTGCCAGCAGCTTAGGGGACGGGGATTATGGCTACACCTTC
V gene: TRBV10-3; clone size: many; D gene: TRBD1; J gene: TRBJ2-7; CDR3 protein: CAITRTGAHEQYF; CDR3 DNA: TGTGCCATCACCCGGACAGGGGCCCACGAGCAGTACTTC
V gene: TRBV12-3/TRBV12-4; clone size: many; D gene: -; J gene: TRBJ1-3; CDR3 protein: CASSSGIYGNTIYF; CDR3 DNA: TGTGCCAGCAGTTCAGGGATCTACGGAAACACCATATATTTT
V gene: TRBV7-6; clone size: many; D gene: TRBD1; J gene: TRBJ1-2; CDR3 protein: CASSARTGQYGYTF; CDR3 DNA: TGTGCCAGCAGCGCCCGGACAGGGCAGTATGGCTACACCTTC
V gene: TRBV27; clone size: many; D gene: -; J gene: TRBJ1-6; CDR3 protein: CATLGQLSYNSPLHF; CDR3 DNA: TGTGCCACCCTGGGGCAGCTATCCTATAATTCACCCCTCCACTTT